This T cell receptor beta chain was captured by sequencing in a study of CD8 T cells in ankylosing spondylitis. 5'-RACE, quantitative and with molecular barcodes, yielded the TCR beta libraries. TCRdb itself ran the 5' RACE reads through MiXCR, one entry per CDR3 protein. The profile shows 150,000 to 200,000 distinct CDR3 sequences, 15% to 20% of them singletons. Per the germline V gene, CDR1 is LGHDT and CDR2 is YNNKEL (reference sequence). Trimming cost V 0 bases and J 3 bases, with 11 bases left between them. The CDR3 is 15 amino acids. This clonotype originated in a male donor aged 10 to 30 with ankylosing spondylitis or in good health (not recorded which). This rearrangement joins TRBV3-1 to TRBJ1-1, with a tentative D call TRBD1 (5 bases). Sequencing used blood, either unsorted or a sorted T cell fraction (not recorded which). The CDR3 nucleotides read TGTGCCAGCAGCCAAGAAGGGTGGGGGGACACTGAAGCTTTCTTT. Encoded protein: CASSQEGWGDTEAFF.